The following is a T cell receptor (beta chain) sequence with its context. This clonotype was detected many times. What this receptor recognizes is not known. Base qualities are not at hand, and no much larger clone is one base apart. The CDR3 runs 13 amino acids, cysteine and phenylalanine included. The DNA shown is the 39-base CDR3, in frame from base 1. Trimming removed 5 bases from V and 8 bases from J, leaving 15 bases between the germline ends. The germline V gene (reference sequence) provides CDR1 SEHNR and CDR2 FQNEAQ. Ophthalmopathy patients were characterized by moderately to severely active disease, a Clinical Activity Score of at least 3, a NOSPECS grade of at least 4, and a disease duration under 3 months. Patients were excluded if they had other autoimmune diseases, uncontrolled infections, pregnancy or lactation. Diagnosis was based on clinical symptoms, serum thyroxine, TRAb, thyroid ultrasound and orbital computed tomography. Using Ficoll-Paque density gradient centrifugation, PBMCs were isolated from about 10 ml of fresh peripheral blood. Trizol reagent was used to extract the total RNA, and its quality was then checked on an Agilent 2100 Bioanalyzer.

The data derive from a study of Graves' ophthalmopathy and Graves' hyperthyroidism (dated by TCRdb to 2016 to 2019). A note on the overall study: Peripheral blood was collected at initial diagnosis, before any treatment. The study used TCR beta repertoire signatures to distinguish Graves' ophthalmopathy from Graves' hyperthyroidism and to predict progression to ophthalmopathy. In total, 135 blood samples were TCR-sequenced: 40 to 45 ophthalmopathy, under 80 hyperthyroidism and about 17 hyperthyroidism-to-ophthalmopathy patients. To explore V-J signatures that separate ophthalmopathy from hyperthyroidism, a discovery set of about a hundred patients was enrolled, consisting of about 43 with ophthalmopathy and some 56 with stable hyperthyroidism. For independent validation, a separate cohort was made up of 18 hyperthyroidism patients plus 17 patients who later progressed from hyperthyroidism to ophthalmopathy. In six hyperthyroidism patients, T-cell repertoires of thyroid tissue and blood were compared. Following sample collection, hyperthyroidism patients were given methimazole at a starting dose of 30 mg daily, and ophthalmopathy patients were given high-dose intravenous methylprednisolone. Beyond this particular receptor, the publication reports: No statistical method was used to set the sample size in advance, and the investigators knew which group each participant was assigned to. In cross-validation, the 13-signature model distinguished ophthalmopathy from stable hyperthyroidism with less than 90% sensitivity and 81.08% specificity, while in the test set the corresponding values were roughly 80% and 75%. Most of the expanded thyroid clonotypes with a frequency above 0.001 were also detected in blood, and it was suggested that the thyroid immune response may be reflected by blood repertoires. In validation, the model predicted ophthalmopathy progression with more than 70% sensitivity and 72% to 80% specificity; roughly 12 predicted patients were CT-confirmed with GO in a median of about 6.1 months.

For repertoire sequencing, TCR beta CDR3 regions were amplified from RNA transcripts. The first round was an RT-PCR using HTBI primers with the Qiagen OneStep RT-PCR kit, and this first round was followed by a second-round multiplex PCR, then size selection and purification. Libraries were sequenced on an Illumina HiSeq2000 using paired-end 100 bp reads. Concerning the study's data processing: Reads were processed with SOAPnuke, discarding reads with adapters, uncalled bases, mean Phred below 15, or no exact constant-primer or identifier match. COPE v1.2.5 was used to merge the high-quality paired reads. Clonotypes were defined as unique nucleotide sequences and were aligned to IMGT TRB V, D and J references using MiTCR v1.1. The analysis was limited to V-J combinations with a frequency above 0.0001, which together covered over 99% of the repertoires. For each V-J combination, a TCR clonal expansion and chaos score was defined as the ratio of F50 clonal expansion to chaos observed in the TCRdist matrix. Welch's t-statistics and random forest were used to reduce the features to 10 to 15 V-J combinations, which were then used as input to a naive Bayes classifier. Thyroid-blood repertoire similarity was quantified with the Morisita-Horn index. The raw public data were reprocessed by TCRdb itself: fastp quality trimming at Q25, MiXCR clonotype calling, in-frame beta chains only. Under each unique CDR3 protein, matching rows form one entry showing the most common genes and DNA. The V and J calls were not made by the authors but by TCRdb's processing. In this sample the table shows around 670,000 distinct CDR3 sequences, around 40% of which occur a single time. About 40% of the sample rests with the top ten.

The specimen was peripheral blood. The clonotype comes from an adult man with Graves' ophthalmopathy. Recombination linked TRBV7-9 to TRBJ1-1; the D gene assignment is ambiguous. The CDR3 has the sequence CASSLYTGDEAFF. The base sequence is TGTGCCAGCAGCCTATACACGGGCGACGAAGCTTTCTTT.